This passage covers 18 T cell receptor beta chains from one sample sequenced in a study of blood T cell repertoires in COVID-19. Method: immunoSEQ multiplex PCR; TCRdb's copy keeps in-frame clones and lacks some. Found here are some 380,000 clones, around 90% of them singletons; the top ten hold 6.5% to 8%. The source material was peripheral blood. Receptors were obtained from a man younger than 30 with active or convalescent COVID-19.

The chain uses TRBV5-5 and TRBJ1-2; D is perhaps TRBD1 (5 bases). CDR3 length: 13 residues. Trimming took off 1 base at V and 8 bases at J, with 12 bases between the two ends. Germline CDR1 SGHKS, CDR2 YYEKEE (reference sequence). Here the CDR3 DNA reads TGTGCCAGCAGCTTGTCAGGGTACAGCGGCTACACCTTC. Residues: CASSLSGYSGYTF.

CDR3 sequence (DNA): TGTGCCAGCTCACCACCGGAGACAGGGGGCTGGGCAGATACGCAGTATTTT. Translated: CASSPPETGGWADTQYF. The chain joins TRBV18 to TRBJ2-3, with 10 bases fitting TRBD1. Germline CDR1 is KGHSH and CDR2 is LQKENI. The V gene end was trimmed by 0 bases and the J gene end by 4 bases; junction bases not matched to a gene: 7. The CDR3 is 17 amino acids.

The chain couples TRBV3-1 (or the pseudogene TRBV3-2) to TRBJ1-5; perhaps TRBD1 as D (5 bases). In germline, CDR1 is LGHDT, CDR2 YNNKEL (reference sequence). The V end lost 2 bases, the J end lost 6 bases, and 11 bases lay between the germline ends. The length of the CDR3 is 14 residues. The CDR3, as DNA: TGTGCCAGCAGCCAACGGCAGGGCGGTCAGCCCCAGCATTTT. It encodes CASSQRQGGQPQHF.

The chain links TRBV5-5 to TRBJ2-2; 11 bases agree with TRBD2. V was clipped by 4 bases and J by 4 bases; unmatched bases: 6. Germline lookup yields CDR1 SGHKS and CDR2 YYEKEE (reference sequence). CDR3 length equals 16 residues. CDR3 sequence (DNA): TGTGCCAGCAGCACGGGACTAGCGGAGGTCACCGGGGAGCTGTTTTTT. Translating it yields CASSTGLAEVTGELFF.

The chain carries TRBV6-6 and TRBJ2-1; the D gene is possibly TRBD2 (5 bases). Germline V gene lookup returns CDR1 MNHNY and CDR2 SVGAGI (reference sequence). V was shortened by 5 bases and J by 0 bases, with 14 bases between the two germline ends. The CDR3 totals 16 residues. The CDR3 DNA reads TGTGCCAGCAGTCTCCCTCTAGGGAGCTCCTACAATGAGCAGTTCTTC. Translated, it gives CASSLPLGSSYNEQFF.

The J gene is TRBJ2-3, the V gene TRBV28; 8 nucleotides line up with TRBD2. Losses at the gene ends were 6 bases for V and 2 bases for J; bases not matched to a gene: 7. The CDR3 covers 15 residues. Germline V gene lookup returns CDR1 MDHEN and CDR2 SYDVKM. CDR3 region: CASRGSGSFTDTQYF. In nucleotides, the CDR3 is TGTGCCAGCAGGGGGAGCGGGAGTTTCACAGATACGCAGTATTTT.

The chain employs TRBV4-2 and TRBJ1-2, with 8 nucleotides matching TRBD1. CDR1 LGHNA and CDR2 YNFKEQ come from the germline V gene. V gave up 5 bases and J gave up 3 bases; unmatched junction bases: 11. This CDR3 region has 16 residues. CDR3 region: CASSTPQGASHYGYTF. CDR3 DNA: TGTGCCAGCAGCACCCCCCAGGGGGCGTCCCACTATGGCTACACCTTC.

As regards this clone: Different DNA sequences within this sample yield the same CDR3. V usage is TRBV11-3 and J usage is TRBJ2-7; D is ambiguous. The CDR3 totals 13 residues. The V end lost 1 base, the J end lost 0 bases, and 4 bases lay between the germline ends. Germline values: CDR1 SGHNT, CDR2 YENEEA. DNA of the CDR3: TGTGCCAGCAGCTTAGGAGCCTCCTACGAGCAGTACTTC. Its translation: CASSLGASYEQYF. The whole variable domain, filled in from reference TRBV11-3 and TRBJ2-7, reads EAGVVQSPRYKIIEKKQPVAFWCNPISGHNTLYWYLQNLGQGPELLIRYENEEAVDDSQLPKDRFSAERLKGVDSTLKIQPAELGDSAVYLCASSLGASYEQYFGPGTRLTVT.

J is TRBJ1-4 and V is TRBV7-9; 9 positions match TRBD1. Germline CDR1 reads SEHNR; CDR2 reads FQNEAQ (reference sequence). After removal of 5 bases from V and 8 bases from J, the junction contained 9 bases not matched to a gene. This CDR3 comprises 15 residues. CDR3 in amino acids: CASSRFRDRVEKLFF. The CDR3 DNA is TGTGCCAGCAGCAGGTTCCGGGACAGGGTCGAAAAACTGTTTTTT. The entire variable domain, with the rest obtained from reference TRBV7-9 and TRBJ1-4, is as follows: DTGVSQNPRHKITKRGQNVTFRCDPISEHNRLYWYRQTLGQGPEFLTYFQNEAQLEKSRLLSDRFSAERPKGSFSTLEIQRTEQGDSAMYLCASSRFRDRVEKLFFGSGTQLSVL.

The gene calls are TRBV12-3 or TRBV12-4 and TRBJ1-1; unclear D gene. V was clipped by 6 bases and J by 1 base, with 9 bases between them. The CDR3 loop spans 13 amino acids. Here the CDR3 DNA reads TGTGCCAGCAGAGAAACATGGAACACTGAAGCTTTCTTT. This codes for CASRETWNTEAFF.

J is TRBJ2-5 and V is TRBV5-1, with D possibly TRBD1 on 5 matching bases. Trimming took off 0 bases at V and 1 base at J, with 7 bases between the two ends. This CDR3 comprises 14 residues. From germline, CDR1 is SGHRS and CDR2 YFSETQ. CDR3 coding DNA: TGCGCCAGCAGCTTGGGGACAACCCAAGAGACCCAGTACTTC. Its translation is CASSLGTTQETQYF.

This chain connects TRBV19 to TRBJ2-1; maybe TRBD2 (6 bases). This CDR3 is 15 amino acids long. Deletions cut 3 bases from V and 4 bases from J, with 13 bases between. From germline, CDR1 is LNHDA and CDR2 SQIVND (reference sequence). The CDR3 sequence: CASSIRRDGYNEQFF. CDR3 DNA sequence: TGTGCCAGTAGTATTAGGAGGGACGGGTACAATGAGCAGTTCTTC.

The rearrangement uses TRBV2 and TRBJ1-6, with no clear D. Germline CDR1 SNHLY, CDR2 FYNNEI. The CDR3 is made up of 14 amino acids. V lost 3 bases and J lost 5, with 8 bases in between. DNA of the CDR3: TGTGCCAGCAGTGACGAGCACCATAATTCACCCCTCCACTTT. It translates to CASSDEHHNSPLHF.

This clone was picked up a small number of times. This chain connects TRBV7-9 to TRBJ2-7; the match to TRBD1 covers 7 bases. Trimming at V came to 1 base and at J to 5 bases, leaving 2 bases not matched to a gene. The CDR3 consists of 13 residues. Germline V gene data show CDR1 as SEHNR and CDR2 as FQNEAQ (reference sequence). As DNA, the CDR3 is TGTGCCAGCAGCTTAGGTACAGGGGACGAGCAGTACTTC. Translation gives CASSLGTGDEQYF.

The chain recombines TRBV19 with TRBJ1-5, with 8 bases identical to TRBD1. CDR1 and CDR2 from the germline V gene are LNHDA and SQIVND (reference sequence). V gave up 4 bases and J gave up 3 bases; unmatched junction bases: 5. This CDR3 comprises 15 residues. The CDR3 here is CASSNRDRINQPQHF. The CDR3 region has the DNA TGTGCCAGTAGTAACCGGGACAGGATCAATCAGCCCCAGCATTTT.

The chain links TRBV30 to TRBJ1-1; 11 bases map to TRBD1. In germline, CDR1 is GTSNPN, CDR2 SVGIG (reference sequence). After removal of 7 bases from V and 1 base from J, the junction contained 11 bases not matched to a gene. The CDR3 extends over 16 amino acids. Written as DNA, the CDR3 is TGTGCCTTAACGTCGGGACAGGGGGGACCGAACACTGAAGCTTTCTTT. This gives the protein CALTSGQGGPNTEAFF.

This sequence joins TRBV24-1 and TRBJ2-1, with D possibly TRBD2 on 6 matching bases. CDR1 and CDR2 (germline): KGHDR, SFDVKD. Trimming cost V 3 bases and J 6 bases, with 23 bases left between them. This CDR3 is 18 amino acids long. The CDR3 reads CATSDPPGGTLTPNEQFF. The CDR3 nucleotides read TGTGCCACCAGTGATCCCCCCGGCGGGACTCTTACTCCCAATGAGCAGTTCTTC.

This rearrangement joins TRBV7-2 to TRBJ2-3; 8 bases fit TRBD1. V shed 2 bases, J shed 6 bases, and the junction held 7 bases outside the gene matches. Germline V lookup: CDR1 SGHTA, CDR2 FQGNSA. CDR3 length equals 15 residues. The CDR3, as DNA: TGTGCCAGCAGCTTATGGGCAGGGGGCTGGGATACGCAGTATTTT. Protein sequence: CASSLWAGGWDTQYF.